This T cell receptor beta chain originates from a study of identical twins (dated by TCRdb to the mid-2010s). In terms of the full investigation: The study deep-sequenced TCR alpha and beta repertoires from monozygotic twins, unrelated adults of various ages and cord blood to test whether fetal clonotypes persist. To rule out contamination, replicate twin experiments were performed at different times with different library preparation protocols.

The V end gives up 4 bases and the J end 10 bases, leaving 9 bases in the junction not matched to a gene. The germline V gene specifies KGHSH as CDR1 and LQKENI as CDR2. The CDR3 starts with the cysteine, ends with the phenylalanine, and has 14 residues. Only the CDR3 region is kept as DNA, spanning 42 bases read in frame from base 1. Every donor in the study was a healthy Caucasian. The twin cohort comprised three pairs of female monozygotic twins, all aged roughly 18 to 30 years. Positive isolation kits from Invitrogen were used to isolate the CD4+ and CD8+ T cell populations. This clonotype occurred a few times. It lacks a known antigen. No per-base quality is available; no much larger clone lies one base away. The library was built by means of 5' RACE. TCRdb names Illumina HiSeq 2000 as the instrument used. A universal primer binding site was added through template switching, and the final cDNA carried a unique molecular identifier so that TCR cDNA molecules could be counted accurately. Specific primers in the conserved constant-segment region were used to synthesize first-strand cDNA for TCR alpha and beta chains. To control for contamination, every cDNA library carried two barcodes: a SMART-Mk sample barcode plus Illumina barcodes. TruSeq adapter sequences along with Illumina sample barcodes were introduced in two successive PCR steps. Sequencing of the TCR alpha and beta cDNA libraries was done on the Illumina HiSeq platform using custom primers. Processing in the source paper ran as follows. MiGEC was used to process raw reads and extract unique molecular identifiers, and MiXCR was used to find CDR3 positions. For each individual, recombination models were inferred using an EM algorithm with the repgenHMM and IGoR tools. Shared clonotype analysis was performed with the tcR package in R, normalizing sharing by the product of cloneset sizes. To study raw recombination free of thymic and clonal selection effects, out-of-frame nonproductive sequences were analyzed. TCRdb applied fastp at Q25 and MiXCR to the public reads, then kept only in-frame beta chains. Rows are combined by CDR3 protein, so each entry shows the most common genes and DNA. TCRdb assigned the V and J calls; the authors' analysis was not used. This sample holds approximately 210,000 distinct CDR3 sequences; roughly 15% were observed only once. The leading ten clones occupy 35% to 50% of the sample.

What the work shows at the level of the full study, not this receptor alone: Out-of-frame TCR alpha sharing in monozygotic twins was systematically underestimated by recombination models, whereas sharing between unrelated individuals was in agreement with the recombination models. Compared with coincidental sharing between unrelated individuals, out-of-frame TCR alpha sequences shared between twins showed an excess of sequences with low generation probability. Invariant T cells such as MAIT and iNKT could partly confound zero-insertion analyses, although diverse VJ usage argued against such confounding for most clonotypes. The excess sharing between twins in beta out-of-frame sequences was weaker because fewer shared sequences reduced the signal-to-noise ratio. Abundant cord blood beta clonotypes had fewer insertions, young adult naive repertoires showed a similar but weaker trend, and memory repertoires showed no such trend. Conclusions relied on cross-sectional statistical analysis, since the same donors could not be followed over many years.

These records were also assigned to another study, of T cells expressing NK-cell markers. The second study, in turn, reports: TCR beta-chain repertoires were profiled in sorted CD3+CD56+NKG2C+, CD3+CD56+NKG2C- and CD3+CD56-NKG2C+ T-cell subsets from eight donors. Of the eight sequenced donors, seven were found to be HCMV-seropositive and one was found to be HCMV-seronegative. In several experiments an anti-gammadeltaTCR antibody was added to restrict sorting to alphabetaTCR-expressing T cells. In five to seven donors, the dominant CD3+CD56+NKG2C+ clonotypes were among the top 10 CD8+ clonotypes and accounted for about 1.0-7.5% of CD8+ T cells. Those dominant clonotypes were again the most abundant among CD3+CD56-NKG2C+ cells in several donors, at roughly 28.3-65%. Whether the expanded NKG2C-expressing T cell clones were specific for HCMV antigens remained unclear. All eight donors whose samples were sequenced were randomly selected healthy volunteers, three of them men and five women. HCMV-specific IgG was detected in serum with a commercial ELISA kit to determine HCMV serostatus. Reads were demultiplexed and grouped by UMI with MIGEC, and clonotypes were assembled and quantified with MiTCR. To remove erroneous sequences, TCR cDNA sequences were retained only when supported by two or more reads. The tcR package was used for downstream repertoire analysis, and clonotypes were matched across fractions by CDR3 nucleotide sequence plus V segment. VDJmatch was used to annotate antigen specificity against VDJdb, with one amino acid substitution in CDR3 permitted.

The V and J genes are TRBV18 and TRBJ2-1; 8 middle bases align to TRBD2. The sequenced material came from CD8+ T cells sorted from blood. The sequence was obtained from a young woman in good health. CDR3 loop: CASSLSTGTREQFF. Here is the DNA: TGTGCCAGCTCACTGAGTACCGGGACTAGAGAGCAGTTCTTC.